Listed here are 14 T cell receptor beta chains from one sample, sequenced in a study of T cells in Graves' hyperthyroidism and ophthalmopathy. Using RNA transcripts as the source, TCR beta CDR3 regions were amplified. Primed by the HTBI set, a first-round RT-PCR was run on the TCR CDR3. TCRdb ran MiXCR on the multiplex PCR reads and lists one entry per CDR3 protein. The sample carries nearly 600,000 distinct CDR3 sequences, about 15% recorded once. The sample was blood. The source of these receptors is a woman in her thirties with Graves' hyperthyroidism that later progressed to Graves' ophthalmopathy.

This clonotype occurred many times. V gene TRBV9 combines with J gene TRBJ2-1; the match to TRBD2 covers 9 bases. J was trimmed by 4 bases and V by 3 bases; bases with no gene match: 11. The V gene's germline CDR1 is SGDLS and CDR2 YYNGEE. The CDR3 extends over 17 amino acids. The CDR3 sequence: CASSDQPTSGTYNEQFF. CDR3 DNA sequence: TGTGCCAGCAGCGACCAACCGACTAGCGGAACTTACAATGAGCAGTTCTTC.

The CDR3 sequence is CASTPTGYSNQPQHF. The CDR3 bases are TGTGCCAGCACCCCGACAGGTTATAGCAATCAGCCCCAGCATTTT. The genes are TRBV2 and TRBJ1-5; maybe TRBD1 (6 bases). V shed 7 bases and J shed 0 bases, with 13 bases lying between them. Germline V lookup: CDR1 SNHLY, CDR2 FYNNEI. This CDR3 spans 15 amino acids.

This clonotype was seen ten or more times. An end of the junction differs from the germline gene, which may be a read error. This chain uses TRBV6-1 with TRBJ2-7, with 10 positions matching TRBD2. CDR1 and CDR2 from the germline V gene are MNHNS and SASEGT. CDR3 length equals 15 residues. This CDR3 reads CASREAGGRGDEQYF. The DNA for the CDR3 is TGTGCCAGCAGAGAAGCGGGAGGGCGCGGCGACGAGCAGTACTTC.

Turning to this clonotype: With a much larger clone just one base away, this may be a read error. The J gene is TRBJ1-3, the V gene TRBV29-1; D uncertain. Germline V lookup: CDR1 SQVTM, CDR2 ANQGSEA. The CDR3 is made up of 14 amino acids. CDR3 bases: TGCAGCGTTGATTACGGAGGGTCTGGAAAGACCATATATTTT. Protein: CSVDYGGSGKTIYF.

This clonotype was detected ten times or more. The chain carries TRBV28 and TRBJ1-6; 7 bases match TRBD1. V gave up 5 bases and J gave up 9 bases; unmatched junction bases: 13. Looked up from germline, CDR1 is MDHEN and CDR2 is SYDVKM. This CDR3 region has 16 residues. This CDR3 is CASSPTRQGRSSPLHF. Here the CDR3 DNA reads TGTGCCAGCAGTCCCACCCGACAGGGTAGGAGTTCACCCCTCCACTTT.

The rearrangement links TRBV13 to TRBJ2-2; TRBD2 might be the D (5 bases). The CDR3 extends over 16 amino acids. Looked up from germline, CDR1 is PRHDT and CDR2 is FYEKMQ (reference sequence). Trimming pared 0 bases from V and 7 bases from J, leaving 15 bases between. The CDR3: CASSLGRVEHYGELFF. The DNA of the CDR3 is TGTGCCAGCAGCTTAGGGCGGGTTGAACATTACGGGGAGCTGTTTTTT.

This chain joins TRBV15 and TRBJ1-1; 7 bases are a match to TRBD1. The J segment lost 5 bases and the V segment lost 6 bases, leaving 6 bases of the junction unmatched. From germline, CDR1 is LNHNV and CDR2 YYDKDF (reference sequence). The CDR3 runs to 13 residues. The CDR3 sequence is CATRRQGSTEAFF. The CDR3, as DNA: TGTGCCACCAGGAGACAGGGCTCAACTGAAGCTTTCTTT.

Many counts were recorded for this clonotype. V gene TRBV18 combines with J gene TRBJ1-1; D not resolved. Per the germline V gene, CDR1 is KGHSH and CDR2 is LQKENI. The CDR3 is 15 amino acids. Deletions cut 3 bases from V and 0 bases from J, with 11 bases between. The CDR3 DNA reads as TGTGCCAGCTCACCTGGGAGCGAGATGAACACTGAAGCTTTCTTT. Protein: CASSPGSEMNTEAFF. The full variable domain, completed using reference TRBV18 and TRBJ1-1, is NAGVMQNPRHLVRRRGQEARLRCSPMKGHSHVYWYRQLPEEGLKFMVYLQKENIIDESGMPKERFSAEFPKEGPSILRIQQVVRGDSAAYFCASSPGSEMNTEAFFGQGTRLTVV.

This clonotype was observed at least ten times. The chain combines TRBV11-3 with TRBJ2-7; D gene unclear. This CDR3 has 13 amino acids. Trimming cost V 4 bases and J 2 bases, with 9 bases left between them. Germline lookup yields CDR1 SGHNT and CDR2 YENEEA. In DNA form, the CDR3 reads TGTGCCAGCAGCTCCGCGCAGGCCTACGAGCAGTACTTC. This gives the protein CASSSAQAYEQYF. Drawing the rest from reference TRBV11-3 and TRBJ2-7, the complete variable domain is EAGVVQSPRYKIIEKKQPVAFWCNPISGHNTLYWYLQNLGQGPELLIRYENEEAVDDSQLPKDRFSAERLKGVDSTLKIQPAELGDSAVYLCASSSAQAYEQYFGPGTRLTVT.

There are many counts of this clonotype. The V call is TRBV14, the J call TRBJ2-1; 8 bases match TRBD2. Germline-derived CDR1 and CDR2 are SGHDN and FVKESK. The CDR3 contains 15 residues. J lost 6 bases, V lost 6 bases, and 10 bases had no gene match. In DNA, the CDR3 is TGTGCCAGCAGAACAAGCGGGAGCGGGTCCAATGAGCAGTTCTTC. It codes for CASRTSGSGSNEQFF.

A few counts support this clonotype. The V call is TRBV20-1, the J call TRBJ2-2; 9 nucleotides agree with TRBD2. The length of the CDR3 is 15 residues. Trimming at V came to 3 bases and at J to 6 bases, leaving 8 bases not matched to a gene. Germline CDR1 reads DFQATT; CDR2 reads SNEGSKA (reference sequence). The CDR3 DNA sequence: TGCAGTGCTAGCAAAGCGGGACTAGCAGCCGGGGAGCTGTTTTTT. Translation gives CSASKAGLAAGELFF.

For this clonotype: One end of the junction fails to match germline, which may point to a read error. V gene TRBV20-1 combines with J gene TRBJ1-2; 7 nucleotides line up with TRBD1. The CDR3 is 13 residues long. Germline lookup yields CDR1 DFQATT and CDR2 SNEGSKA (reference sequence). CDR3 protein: CSAGDSRNYGHTF. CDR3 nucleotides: TGCAGTGCTGGGGACAGTCGAAACTATGGCCACACCTTC.

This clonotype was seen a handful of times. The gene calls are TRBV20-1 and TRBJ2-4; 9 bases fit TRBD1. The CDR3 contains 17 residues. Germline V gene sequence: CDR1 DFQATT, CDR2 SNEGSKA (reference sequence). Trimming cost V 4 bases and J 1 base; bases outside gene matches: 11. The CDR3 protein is CSATLIRTGVAKNIQYF. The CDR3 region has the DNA TGCAGTGCTACTCTAATTCGGACAGGGGTGGCCAAAAACATTCAGTACTTC.

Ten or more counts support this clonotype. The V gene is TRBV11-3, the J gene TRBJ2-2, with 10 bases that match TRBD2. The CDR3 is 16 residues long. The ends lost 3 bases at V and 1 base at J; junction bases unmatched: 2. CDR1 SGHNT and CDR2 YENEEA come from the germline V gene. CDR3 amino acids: CASSFWTSGNTGELFF. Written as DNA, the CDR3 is TGTGCCAGCAGCTTTTGGACTAGCGGGAACACCGGGGAGCTGTTTTTT.